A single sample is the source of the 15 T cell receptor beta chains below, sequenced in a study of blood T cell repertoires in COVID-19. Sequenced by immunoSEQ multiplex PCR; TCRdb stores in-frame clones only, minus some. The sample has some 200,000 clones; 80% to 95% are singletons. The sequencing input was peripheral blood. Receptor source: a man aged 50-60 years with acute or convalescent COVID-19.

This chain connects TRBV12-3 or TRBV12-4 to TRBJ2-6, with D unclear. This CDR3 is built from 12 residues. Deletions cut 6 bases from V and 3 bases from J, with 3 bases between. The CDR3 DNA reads TGTGCCAGCAGCTATGGGGCCAACGTCCTGACTTTC. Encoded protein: CASSYGANVLTF.

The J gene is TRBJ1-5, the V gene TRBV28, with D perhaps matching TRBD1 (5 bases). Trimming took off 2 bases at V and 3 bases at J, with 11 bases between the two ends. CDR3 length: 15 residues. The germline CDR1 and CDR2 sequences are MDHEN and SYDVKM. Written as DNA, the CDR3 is TGTGCCAGCAGTTTACGACAGCCACCCAATCAGCCCCAGCATTTT. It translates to CASSLRQPPNQPQHF.

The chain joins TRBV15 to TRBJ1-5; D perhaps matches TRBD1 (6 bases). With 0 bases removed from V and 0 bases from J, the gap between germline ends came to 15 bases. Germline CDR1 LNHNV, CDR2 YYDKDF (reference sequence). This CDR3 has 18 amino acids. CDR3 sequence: CATSRDRTELYSNQPQHF. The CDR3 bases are TGTGCCACCAGCAGAGACAGGACAGAATTATATAGCAATCAGCCCCAGCATTTT. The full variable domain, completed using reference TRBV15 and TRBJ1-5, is DAMVIQNPRYQVTQFGKPVTLSCSQTLNHNVMYWYQQKSSQAPKLLFHYYDKDFNNEADTPDNFQSRRPNTSFCFLDIRSPGLGDTAMYLCATSRDRTELYSNQPQHFGDGTRLSIL.

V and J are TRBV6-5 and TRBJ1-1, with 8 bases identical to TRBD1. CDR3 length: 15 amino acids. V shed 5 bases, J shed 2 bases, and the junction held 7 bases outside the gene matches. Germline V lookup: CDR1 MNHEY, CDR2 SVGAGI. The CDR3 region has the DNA TGTGCCAGCAGTCCACGACAGGGGCGAAACACTGAAGCTTTCTTT. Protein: CASSPRQGRNTEAFF.

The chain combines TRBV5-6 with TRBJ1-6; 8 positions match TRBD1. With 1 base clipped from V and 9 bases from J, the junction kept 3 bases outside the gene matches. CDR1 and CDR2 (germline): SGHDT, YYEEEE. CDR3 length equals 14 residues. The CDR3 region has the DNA TGTGCCAGCAGCTTGATGGACAGGGTTTCACCCCTCCACTTT. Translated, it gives CASSLMDRVSPLHF.

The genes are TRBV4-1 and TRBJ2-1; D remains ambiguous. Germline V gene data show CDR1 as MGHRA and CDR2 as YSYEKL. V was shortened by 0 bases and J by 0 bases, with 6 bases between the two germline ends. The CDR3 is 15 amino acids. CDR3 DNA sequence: TGCGCCAGCAGCCAAGATTCAGTCTCCTACAATGAGCAGTTCTTC. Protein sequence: CASSQDSVSYNEQFF.

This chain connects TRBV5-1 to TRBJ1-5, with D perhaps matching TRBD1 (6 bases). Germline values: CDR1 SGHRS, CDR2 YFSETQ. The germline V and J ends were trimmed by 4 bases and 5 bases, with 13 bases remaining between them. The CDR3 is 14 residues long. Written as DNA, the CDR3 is TGCGCCAGCAGCCCGGGGGGGGCCGATCAGCCCCAGCATTTT. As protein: CASSPGGADQPQHF.

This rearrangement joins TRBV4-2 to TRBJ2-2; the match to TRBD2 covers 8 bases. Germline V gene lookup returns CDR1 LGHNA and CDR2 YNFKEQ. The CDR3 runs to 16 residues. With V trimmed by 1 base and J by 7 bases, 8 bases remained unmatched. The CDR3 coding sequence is TGTGCCAGCAGCCAAGCCTTAGCGGGATTGGGCGGGGAGCTGTTTTTT. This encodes CASSQALAGLGGELFF.

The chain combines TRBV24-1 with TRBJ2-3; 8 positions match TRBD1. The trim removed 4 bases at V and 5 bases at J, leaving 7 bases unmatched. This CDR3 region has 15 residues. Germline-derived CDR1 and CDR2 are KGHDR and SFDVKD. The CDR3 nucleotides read TGTGCCACCAGTGACCCAGGGGGCAAACAAGATACGCAGTATTTT. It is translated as CATSDPGGKQDTQYF.

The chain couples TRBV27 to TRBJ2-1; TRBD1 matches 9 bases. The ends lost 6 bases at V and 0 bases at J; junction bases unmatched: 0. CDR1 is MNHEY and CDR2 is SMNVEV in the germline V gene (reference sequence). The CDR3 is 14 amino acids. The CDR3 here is CASRGQGSYNEQFF. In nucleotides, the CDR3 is TGTGCCAGCAGGGGACAGGGCTCCTACAATGAGCAGTTCTTC.

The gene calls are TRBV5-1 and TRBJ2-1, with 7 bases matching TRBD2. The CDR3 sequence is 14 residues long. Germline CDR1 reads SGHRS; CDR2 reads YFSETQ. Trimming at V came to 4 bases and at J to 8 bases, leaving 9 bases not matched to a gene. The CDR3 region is CASSPAGAVDEQFF. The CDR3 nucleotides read TGCGCCAGCAGCCCCGCGGGAGCGGTGGATGAGCAGTTCTTC.

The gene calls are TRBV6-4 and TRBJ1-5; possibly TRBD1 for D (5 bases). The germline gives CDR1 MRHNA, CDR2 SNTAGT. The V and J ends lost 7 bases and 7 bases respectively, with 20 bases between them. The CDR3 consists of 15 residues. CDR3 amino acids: CASILSGGLGQPQHF. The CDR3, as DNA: TGTGCCAGCATCCTCTCTGGGGGGTTGGGGCAGCCCCAGCATTTT.

CDR3 DNA sequence: TGTGCCACCCAACCGGCGGGGTTCCACGAGCAGTACTTC. Its protein is CATQPAGFHEQYF. This chain connects TRBV12-3 or TRBV12-4 to TRBJ2-7; the D gene is possibly TRBD2 (6 bases). Trimming took off 10 bases at V and 5 bases at J, with 18 bases between the two ends. This CDR3 spans 13 amino acids.

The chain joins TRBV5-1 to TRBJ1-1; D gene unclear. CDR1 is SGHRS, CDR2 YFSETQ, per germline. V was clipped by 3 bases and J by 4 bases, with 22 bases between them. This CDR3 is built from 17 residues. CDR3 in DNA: TGCGCCAGCAGCTCCCCAGTGGACGGAGGCTTCGGCACTGAAGCTTTCTTT. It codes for CASSSPVDGGFGTEAFF.

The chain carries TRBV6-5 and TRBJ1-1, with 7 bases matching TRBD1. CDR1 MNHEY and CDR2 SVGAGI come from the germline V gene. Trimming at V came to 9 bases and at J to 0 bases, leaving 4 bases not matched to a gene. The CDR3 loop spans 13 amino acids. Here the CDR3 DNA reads TGTGCCAGTCAGACAGGGATGAACACTGAAGCTTTCTTT. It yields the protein CASQTGMNTEAFF.